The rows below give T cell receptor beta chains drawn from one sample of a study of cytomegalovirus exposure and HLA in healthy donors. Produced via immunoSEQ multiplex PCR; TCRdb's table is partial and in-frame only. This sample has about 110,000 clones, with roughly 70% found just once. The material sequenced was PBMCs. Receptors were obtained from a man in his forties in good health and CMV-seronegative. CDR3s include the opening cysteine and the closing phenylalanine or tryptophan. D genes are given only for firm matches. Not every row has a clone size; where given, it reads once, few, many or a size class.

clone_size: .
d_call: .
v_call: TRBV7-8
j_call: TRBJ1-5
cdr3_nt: TGTGCCAGCAGCCCTCATGGTGCCGGTCTCCAGCATTTT
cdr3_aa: CASSPHGAGLQHF

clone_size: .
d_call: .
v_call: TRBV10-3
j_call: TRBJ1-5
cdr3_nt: TGTGCCATCAGTGAGTCAGACCTTGGGGAGACCGCCCAGCATTTT
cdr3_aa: CAISESDLGETAQHF

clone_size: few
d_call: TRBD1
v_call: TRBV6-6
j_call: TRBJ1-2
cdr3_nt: TGTGCCAGCAGGCCAGGGGGCCCCTATGGCTACACCTTC
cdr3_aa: CASRPGGPYGYTF

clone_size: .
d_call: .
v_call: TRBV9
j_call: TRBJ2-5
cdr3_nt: TGTGCCAGCAGCGTATGGGCAGGAGAGACCCAGTACTTC
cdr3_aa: CASSVWAGETQYF

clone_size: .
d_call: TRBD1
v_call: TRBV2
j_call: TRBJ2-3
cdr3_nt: TGCTCTAACAGACAGGGTTTTGAAGATACGCAGTATTTT
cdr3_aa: CSNRQGFEDTQYF

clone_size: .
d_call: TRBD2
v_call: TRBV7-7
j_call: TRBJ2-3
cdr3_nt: TGTGCTAGCAGCCCTAGCGGGGGACTAACAGATACGCAGTATTTT
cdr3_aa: CASSPSGGLTDTQYF

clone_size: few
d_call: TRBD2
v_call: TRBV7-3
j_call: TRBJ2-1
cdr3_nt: TGTGCCAGCAGCTTATTACTAGCGGGGGGCAATGAGCAGTTCTTC
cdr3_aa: CASSLLLAGGNEQFF

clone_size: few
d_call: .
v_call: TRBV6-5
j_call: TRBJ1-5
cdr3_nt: TGTGCCAGCAGGCCCCAGGGTAAAAGCAATCAGCCCCAGCATTTT
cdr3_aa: CASRPQGKSNQPQHF

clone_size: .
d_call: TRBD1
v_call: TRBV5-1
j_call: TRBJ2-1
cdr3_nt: TGCGCCAGCAGCTGGCGGACAGGGGATGAGCAGTTCTTC
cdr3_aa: CASSWRTGDEQFF

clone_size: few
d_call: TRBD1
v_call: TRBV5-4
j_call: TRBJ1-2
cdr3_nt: TGTGCCAGCAGCCTAACCGGACAGGGACTCTATGGCTACACCTTC
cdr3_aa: CASSLTGQGLYGYTF

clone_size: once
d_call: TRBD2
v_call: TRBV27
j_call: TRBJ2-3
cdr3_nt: TGTGCCAGCAGGCGGAGCGGGGGGATCGATACGCAGTATTTT
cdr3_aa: CASRRSGGIDTQYF

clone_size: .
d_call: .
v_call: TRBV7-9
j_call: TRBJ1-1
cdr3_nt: TGTGCCAGCACCCCCGGACGGGCGGGGAACACTGAAGCTTTCTTT
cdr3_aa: CASTPGRAGNTEAFF

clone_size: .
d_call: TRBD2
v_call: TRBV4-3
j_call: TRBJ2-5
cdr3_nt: TGCGCCAGCAGCCAAGGTCTAGCGGGGGCCTACCAAGAGACCCAGTACTTC
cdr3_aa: CASSQGLAGAYQETQYF

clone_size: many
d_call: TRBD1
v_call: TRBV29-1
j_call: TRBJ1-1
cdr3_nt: TGCAGCGTGCCGGGACAGTTGAACACTGAAGCTTTCTTT
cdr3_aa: CSVPGQLNTEAFF

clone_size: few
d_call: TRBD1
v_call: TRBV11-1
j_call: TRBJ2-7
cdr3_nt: TGTGCCAGCAGCGCAACTGGACAGGGCAGGTCCTACGAGCAGTACTTC
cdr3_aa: CASSATGQGRSYEQYF

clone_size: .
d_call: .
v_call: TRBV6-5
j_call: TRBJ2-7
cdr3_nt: TGTGCCAGCAGTTCCGGACTGGGAGAGCAGTACTTC
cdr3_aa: CASSSGLGEQYF

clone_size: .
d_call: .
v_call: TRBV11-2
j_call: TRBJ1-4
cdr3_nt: TGTGCCAGCAGCTCGGGAATCGGGGAAAAACTGTTTTTT
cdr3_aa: CASSSGIGEKLFF

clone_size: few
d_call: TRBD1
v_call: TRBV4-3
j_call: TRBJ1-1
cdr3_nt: TGCGCCAGCAGCCAAAACAGGGGATCAGGAGCTTTCTTT
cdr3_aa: CASSQNRGSGAFF

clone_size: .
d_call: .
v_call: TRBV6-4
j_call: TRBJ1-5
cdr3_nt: TGTGCCAGCAGTGACTCGAGTCCCGCAAGTTCCCTGGGGCTTAGCAATCAGCCCCAGCATTTT
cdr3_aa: CASSDSSPASSLGLSNQPQHF

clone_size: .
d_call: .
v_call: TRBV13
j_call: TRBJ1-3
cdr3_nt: TGTGCCAGCAGCTTAAGGGGCCCTGGAAACACCATATATTTT
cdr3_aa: CASSLRGPGNTIYF

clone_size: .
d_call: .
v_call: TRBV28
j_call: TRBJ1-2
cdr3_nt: TGTGCCAGCCAATCTAACTATGGCTACACCTTC
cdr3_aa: CASQSNYGYTF

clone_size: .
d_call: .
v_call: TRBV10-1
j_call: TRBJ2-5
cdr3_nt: TGCGCCAGCAGTGAGTCCCCTTTGGAGAGGAACCACCAAGAGACCCAGTACTTC
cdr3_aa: CASSESPLERNHQETQYF

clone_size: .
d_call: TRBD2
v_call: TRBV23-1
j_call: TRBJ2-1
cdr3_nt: TGCGCCAGCAGTCCCCCAGGTGGGGAGGGGCAATACAATGAGCAGTTCTTC
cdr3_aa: CASSPPGGEGQYNEQFF

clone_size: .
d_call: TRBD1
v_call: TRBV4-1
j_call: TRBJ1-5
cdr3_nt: TGCGCCAGCAGCCAAGGGACAGGGTTTCTGCCCCAGCATTTT
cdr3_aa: CASSQGTGFLPQHF

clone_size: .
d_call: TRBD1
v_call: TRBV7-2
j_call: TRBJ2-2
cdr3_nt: TGTGCCAGCAGCTTAAGGTTCCGGACAGGGCCCACCGGGGAGCTGTTTTTT
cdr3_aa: CASSLRFRTGPTGELFF

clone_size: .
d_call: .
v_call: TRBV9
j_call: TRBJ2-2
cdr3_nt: TGTGCCAGCAGCGTAGGGCCAGGGGTCACCGGGGAGCTGTTTTTT
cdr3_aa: CASSVGPGVTGELFF

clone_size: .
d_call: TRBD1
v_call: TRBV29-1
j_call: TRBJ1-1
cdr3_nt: TGCAGCGTTGGCCCAGACAGGGGAACCACTGAAGCTTTCTTT
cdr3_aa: CSVGPDRGTTEAFF

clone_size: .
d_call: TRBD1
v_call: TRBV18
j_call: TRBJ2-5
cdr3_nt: TGTGCCAGCTCTACGGGACAGGGCAACCGCCAAGAGACCCAGTACTTC
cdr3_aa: CASSTGQGNRQETQYF

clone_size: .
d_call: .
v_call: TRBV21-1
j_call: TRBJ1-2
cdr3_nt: TGTGCCAGCAGCAAAGTCGGTAACCCGACGGGCTATGGCTACACCTTC
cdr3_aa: CASSKVGNPTGYGYTF

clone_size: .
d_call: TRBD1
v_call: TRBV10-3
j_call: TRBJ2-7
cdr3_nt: TGTGCCATCACCGGGACAGGAAGCTACGAGCAGTACTTC
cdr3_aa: CAITGTGSYEQYF

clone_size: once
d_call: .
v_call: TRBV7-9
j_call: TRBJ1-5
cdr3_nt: TGTGCCAGCAGCTTAGGGAGGGATCAGCCCCAGCATTTT
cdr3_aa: CASSLGRDQPQHF

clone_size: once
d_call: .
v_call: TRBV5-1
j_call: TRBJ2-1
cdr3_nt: TGCGCCAGCAGCTGGGGGGGCCCCTACAATGAGCAGTTCTTC
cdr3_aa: CASSWGGPYNEQFF

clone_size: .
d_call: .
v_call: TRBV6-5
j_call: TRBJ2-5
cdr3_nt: TGTGCCAGCAGTTACTCACGGGGGCAAGAGACCCAGTACTTC
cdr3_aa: CASSYSRGQETQYF

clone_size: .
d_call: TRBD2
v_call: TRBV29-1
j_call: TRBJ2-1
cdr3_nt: TGCAGCGCCGTGGGACTAGGGAGCGGTGAGCAGTTCTTC
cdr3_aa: CSAVGLGSGEQFF

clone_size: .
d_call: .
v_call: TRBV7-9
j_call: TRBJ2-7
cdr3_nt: TGTGCCAGCAGCTCAACCCAGACAGGAGAATACTACGAGCAGTACTTC
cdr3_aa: CASSSTQTGEYYEQYF

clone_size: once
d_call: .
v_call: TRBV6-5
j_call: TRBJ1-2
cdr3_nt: TGTGCCAGCAGGGGGGGGGATAGCAACAGCTATGGCTACACCTTC
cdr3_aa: CASRGGDSNSYGYTF

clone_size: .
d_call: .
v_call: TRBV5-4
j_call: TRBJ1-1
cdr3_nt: TGTGCCAGCAGCTTGGAGGGAGTCAGTGAAGCTTTCTTT
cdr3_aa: CASSLEGVSEAFF

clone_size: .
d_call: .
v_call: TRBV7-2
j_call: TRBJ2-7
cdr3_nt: TGTGCCAGCAGCTTGCACAGCGGCCTTTACGAGCAGTACTTC
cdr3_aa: CASSLHSGLYEQYF

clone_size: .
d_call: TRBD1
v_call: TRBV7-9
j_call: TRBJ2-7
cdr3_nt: TGTGCCAGCAGCTCTCGGACAGGGAGGGAGCAGTACTTC
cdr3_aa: CASSSRTGREQYF

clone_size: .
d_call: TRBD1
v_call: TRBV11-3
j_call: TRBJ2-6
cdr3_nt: TGTGCCAGCAGCCCGGGGACAGGGGACTCTGGGGCCAACGTCCTGACTTTC
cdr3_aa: CASSPGTGDSGANVLTF

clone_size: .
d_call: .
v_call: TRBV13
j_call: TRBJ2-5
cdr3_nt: TGTGCCAGCAGCCCCCAATTCCAAGAGACCCAGTACTTC
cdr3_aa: CASSPQFQETQYF

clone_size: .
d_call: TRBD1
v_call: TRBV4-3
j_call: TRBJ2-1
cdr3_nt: TGCGCCAGCAGCCAAGAGGGACAGGGGACCTACAATGAGCAGTTCTTC
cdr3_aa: CASSQEGQGTYNEQFF

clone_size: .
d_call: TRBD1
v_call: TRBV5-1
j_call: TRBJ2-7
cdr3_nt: TGCGCCAGCAGCCCCCCGGGGGGACAGGGTTTCGACTACGAGCAGTACTTC
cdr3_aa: CASSPPGGQGFDYEQYF

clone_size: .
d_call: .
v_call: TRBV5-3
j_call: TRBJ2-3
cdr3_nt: TGTGCCAGAAGCTTGTCTGGCCCGTCCCTGGATACGCAGTATTTT
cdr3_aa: CARSLSGPSLDTQYF

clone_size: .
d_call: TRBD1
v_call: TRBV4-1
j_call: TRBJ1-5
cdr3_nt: TGCGCCAGCAGCCCAGTCGACAGGGGCAATCAGCCCCAGCATTTT
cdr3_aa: CASSPVDRGNQPQHF

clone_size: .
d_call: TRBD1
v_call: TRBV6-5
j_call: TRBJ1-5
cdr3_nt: TGTGCCAGCAGTTTCTCCGGGACAGGGGTGGATCAGCCCCAGCATTTT
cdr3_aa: CASSFSGTGVDQPQHF

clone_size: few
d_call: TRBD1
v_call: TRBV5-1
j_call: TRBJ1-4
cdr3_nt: TGCGCCAGCAGCTTGGGGGGGACAGGCACGGATGAAAAACTGTTTTTT
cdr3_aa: CASSLGGTGTDEKLFF

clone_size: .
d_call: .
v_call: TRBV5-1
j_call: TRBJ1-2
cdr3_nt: TGCGCCAGCAGCTTGGCGTCTGAGAACTATGGCTACACCTTC
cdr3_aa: CASSLASENYGYTF

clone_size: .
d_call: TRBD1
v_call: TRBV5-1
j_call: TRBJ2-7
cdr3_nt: TGCGCCAGCAGCTTGGATTCGGGACAGTACTACGAGCAGTACTTC
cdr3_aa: CASSLDSGQYYEQYF

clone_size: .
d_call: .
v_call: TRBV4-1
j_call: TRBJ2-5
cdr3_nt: TGCGCCAGCAGCCAAGCCCAGTACCAAGAGACCCAGTACTTC
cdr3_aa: CASSQAQYQETQYF

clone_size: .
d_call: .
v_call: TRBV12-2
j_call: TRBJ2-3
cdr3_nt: TGTGCAAGTCGCTTATTTCCCGAGCGCACAGATACGCAGTATTTT
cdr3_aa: CASRLFPERTDTQYF

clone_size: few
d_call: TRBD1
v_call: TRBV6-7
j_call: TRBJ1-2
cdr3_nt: TGTGCCAGCAGTTACTCGGTGGACAGGGACTATGGCTACACCTTC
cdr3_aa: CASSYSVDRDYGYTF

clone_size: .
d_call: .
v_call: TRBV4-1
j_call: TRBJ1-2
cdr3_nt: TGCGCCAGCAGCCAAGATCCGGGGAGGGGGTATGGCTACACCTTC
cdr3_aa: CASSQDPGRGYGYTF

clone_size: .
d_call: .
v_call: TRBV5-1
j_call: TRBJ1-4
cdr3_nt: TGCGCCAGCAGCTTGTCAGGGACTAATGAAAAACTGTTTTTT
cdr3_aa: CASSLSGTNEKLFF

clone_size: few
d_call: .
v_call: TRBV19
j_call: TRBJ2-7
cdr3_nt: TGTGCCAGTAGTACTCCATCGACAGCCAACTCCTACGAGCAGTACTTC
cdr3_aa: CASSTPSTANSYEQYF

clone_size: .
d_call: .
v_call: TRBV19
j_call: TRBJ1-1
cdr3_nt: TGTGCCAGTAGCCTCGGGACATTTAACACTGAAGCTTTCTTT
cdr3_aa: CASSLGTFNTEAFF

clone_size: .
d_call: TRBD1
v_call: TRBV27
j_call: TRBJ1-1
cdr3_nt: TGTGCCAGCAGCCGGGACAGGGGAAACACTGAAGCTTTCTTT
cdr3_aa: CASSRDRGNTEAFF